Listed below are T cell receptor beta chains from one sample, sequenced in a study of STAT3 mutations in large granular lymphocyte leukemia. Here immunoSEQ multiplex PCR was the method, and the copy in TCRdb shows in-frame clones only, minus some. This table has around 30,000 clones, approximately 86% appearing once. Sequencing was done on a sample of peripheral blood mononuclear cells. These receptors all come from a man between 60 and 75 years old with T-cell large granular lymphocyte leukemia. Some clones in this sample may be carry-over from other donors' samples. Both conserved end residues are part of each CDR3. D genes are given only for firm matches. Where a row states a size, it is once, few, many or the class of an expanded clone; other rows omit it.

TRBV2	NA	NA	TRBJ2-4	CASGGRSGGVYIQYF	TGTGCCAGCGGGGGACGGTCAGGAGGGGTATACATTCAGTACTTC
TRBV5-1	NA	NA	TRBJ2-5	CASSLVAGLETQYF	TGCGCCAGCAGCTTGGTGGCGGGGCTGGAGACCCAGTACTTC
TRBV6-6	NA	TRBD1	TRBJ1-5	CASLRGQDSNQPQHF	TGTGCCAGCCTCAGAGGACAGGATAGCAATCAGCCCCAGCATTTT
TRBV20-1	NA	TRBD2	TRBJ2-5	CSAATREDQYF	TGCAGTGCCGCCACGCGGGAGGACCAGTACTTC
TRBV18	NA	NA	TRBJ2-7	CASSPSGRSEQYF	TGTGCCAGCTCACCCTCCGGACGTAGCGAGCAGTACTTC
TRBV30	NA	NA	TRBJ1-2	CAWSVKGLGGYTF	TGTGCCTGGAGTGTTAAGGGGCTCGGTGGCTACACCTTC
TRBV5-6	once	NA	TRBJ2-5	CASSLAGGETQYF	TGTGCCAGCAGCTTGGCCGGGGGAGAGACCCAGTACTTC
TRBV18	NA	NA	TRBJ1-2	CASSPQSGGYTF	TGTGCCAGCTCACCACAGTCCGGTGGCTACACCTTC
TRBV7-2	NA	NA	TRBJ2-7	CASRRGIGRYEQYF	TGTGCCAGTCGAAGGGGTATAGGGCGCTACGAGCAGTACTTC
TRBV10-2	NA	NA	TRBJ1-4	CASSPEGGKLFF	TGCGCCAGCAGCCCGGAGGGGGGAAAACTGTTTTTT
TRBV18	NA	NA	TRBJ1-4	CASSPNTAGEKLFF	TGTGCCAGCTCACCAAACACGGCCGGTGAAAAACTGTTTTTT
TRBV6-5	NA	NA	TRBJ1-5	CASSRDGNQPQHF	TGTGCCAGCAGCCGGGACGGGAATCAGCCCCAGCATTTT
TRBV6-1	NA	TRBD2	TRBJ2-5	CASSDAQAGVSETQYF	TGTGCCAGCAGTGATGCCCAAGCGGGAGTATCCGAGACCCAGTACTTC
TRBV30	NA	NA	TRBJ1-6	CACRGYGNSPLHF	TGTGCCTGTAGGGGTTATGGTAATTCACCCCTCCACTTT
TRBV29-1	NA	NA	TRBJ2-3	CSVLGITSTDTQYF	TGCAGCGTTCTTGGGATTACTAGCACAGATACGCAGTATTTT
TRBV5-4	NA	TRBD1	TRBJ1-3	CASSDRGGNTIYF	TGTGCCAGCAGCGACAGGGGTGGAAACACCATATATTTT
TRBV9	NA	NA	TRBJ2-7	CASSPRYEQYF	TGTGCCAGCAGCCCCCGCTACGAGCAGTACTTC
TRBV5-4	once	NA	TRBJ1-1	CASSPRTGNTEAFF	TGTGCCAGCAGTCCAAGGACGGGGAACACTGAAGCTTTCTTT
TRBV21-1	once	NA	TRBJ1-1	CASSKVGVLNTEAFF	TGTGCCAGCAGCAAAGTTGGGGTATTGAACACTGAAGCTTTCTTT
TRBV5-1	few	NA	TRBJ1-3	CASSLDRVSSGNTIYF	TGCGCCAGCAGCTTGGACAGGGTGAGCTCTGGAAACACCATATATTTT
TRBV11-2	NA	TRBD1	TRBJ2-1	CASSVNRDSYNEQFF	TGTGCCAGCAGCGTCAACCGGGACAGTTACAATGAGCAGTTCTTC
TRBV2	once	TRBD1	TRBJ2-5	CASSATGAETQYF	TGTGCCAGCAGTGCTACAGGGGCCGAGACCCAGTACTTC
TRBV29-1	medium-sized	NA	TRBJ2-7	CSVVSDSPYYEQYF	TGCAGCGTTGTATCGGACAGCCCCTACTACGAGCAGTACTTC
TRBV6-6	NA	TRBD2	TRBJ2-1	CASSAPLAGYYNEQFF	TGTGCCAGCAGTGCCCCCCTAGCGGGGTACTACAATGAGCAGTTCTTC
TRBV7-3	NA	NA	TRBJ1-2	CASLDRPGWGYTF	TGTGCCAGCTTGGACAGACCCGGCTGGGGCTACACCTTC
TRBV6-6	NA	NA	TRBJ2-5	CASSFTRETQYF	TGTGCCAGCAGTTTTACGCGCGAGACCCAGTACTTC
TRBV7-9	NA	NA	TRBJ1-5	CASSLVGADQPQHF	TGTGCCAGCAGCTTAGTGGGGGCAGATCAGCCCCAGCATTTT
TRBV19	once	NA	TRBJ1-1	CASSTVGGDTEAFF	TGTGCCAGTAGCACCGTGGGGGGAGACACTGAAGCTTTCTTT
TRBV6-4	NA	NA	TRBJ2-2	CASRPWDGELFF	TGTGCCAGTAGACCTTGGGACGGGGAGCTGTTTTTT
TRBV5-6	NA	TRBD2	TRBJ2-7	CASSHTFSGSSYEQYF	TGTGCCAGCAGCCACACCTTCAGCGGGAGCTCCTACGAGCAGTACTTC
TRBV18	NA	TRBD2	TRBJ2-1	CASSPPLTTSRSSEQFF	TGTGCCAGCTCACCACCGTTAACGACTAGCAGGAGTAGTGAGCAGTTCTTC
TRBV5-1	once	TRBD1	TRBJ2-7	CASSFRTGDANYEQYF	TGCGCCAGCAGCTTTAGGACAGGGGATGCCAACTACGAGCAGTACTTC
TRBV29-1	NA	NA	TRBJ2-7	CSVADTGSRYEQYF	TGCAGCGTTGCCGACACCGGTAGTCGGTACGAGCAGTACTTC
TRBV9	NA	NA	TRBJ2-3	CASSGQGGSGGTDTQYF	TGTGCCAGCTCGGGCCAAGGGGGGTCAGGCGGCACAGATACGCAGTATTTT
TRBV4-2	NA	TRBD1	TRBJ2-2	CASTTTGTGELFF	TGTGCCAGCACCACGACAGGGACCGGGGAGCTGTTTTTT
TRBV7-2	NA	NA	TRBJ2-5	CASSLGGGQETQYF	TGTGCCAGCAGCTTGGGAGGGGGCCAAGAGACCCAGTACTTC
TRBV5-1	NA	NA	TRBJ2-1	CASSVEGMDEQFF	TGCGCCAGCAGCGTGGAGGGAATGGATGAGCAGTTCTTC
TRBV6-1	NA	NA	TRBJ1-2	CASSEEGHYGYTF	TGTGCCAGCAGTGAAGAGGGCCACTATGGCTACACCTTC
TRBV28	NA	TRBD2	TRBJ2-7	CAGSSGRSYEQYF	TGTGCCGGATCTAGCGGGCGCTCCTACGAGCAGTACTTC
TRBV27	NA	TRBD2	TRBJ2-2	CASSYTSVANTGELFF	TGTGCCAGCAGTTACACTAGCGTCGCGAACACCGGGGAGCTGTTTTTT
TRBV5-1	NA	NA	TRBJ2-7	CASSLRGEASYEQYF	TGCGCCAGCAGCTTAAGGGGTGAAGCCTCCTACGAGCAGTACTTC
TRBV5-1	NA	TRBD2	TRBJ2-2	CASWQREGANTGELFF	TGCGCCAGCTGGCAGCGGGAGGGCGCGAACACCGGGGAGCTGTTTTTT
TRBV7-2	NA	TRBD2	TRBJ2-7	CASSIAGGPTYEQYF	TGTGCCAGCAGCATAGCGGGAGGACCTACCTACGAGCAGTACTTC
TRBV30	NA	NA	TRBJ1-3	CAWSVYAGGNTIYF	TGTGCCTGGAGTGTATATGCGGGTGGAAACACCATATATTTT
TRBV5-8	NA	NA	TRBJ2-5	CASSSVVRETQYF	TGTGCCAGCAGCTCGGTCGTACGGGAGACCCAGTACTTC
TRBV9	NA	NA	TRBJ1-6	CASSVRTDLLDSPLHF	TGTGCCAGCAGCGTCCGGACAGATCTATTGGATTCACCCCTCCACTTT
TRBV5-1	NA	TRBD2	TRBJ2-7	CASSLGGLAGVEQYF	TGCGCCAGCAGCTTGGGGGGACTAGCGGGAGTCGAGCAGTACTTC
TRBV14	NA	NA	TRBJ1-1	CASSQGLDTEAFF	TGTGCCAGCAGCCAAGGACTAGACACTGAAGCTTTCTTT
TRBV7-2	NA	NA	TRBJ2-1	CASSSQREGSSSEQFF	TGTGCCAGCAGCTCTCAACGTGAAGGTAGCTCAAGTGAGCAGTTCTTC
TRBV11-2	NA	NA	TRBJ2-7	CASSSTIYEQYF	TGTGCCAGCAGCTCTACCATCTACGAGCAGTACTTC
TRBV4-3	NA	TRBD2	TRBJ2-5	CASSQEVWGGPRETQYF	TGCGCCAGCAGCCAGGAAGTCTGGGGAGGGCCGCGAGAGACCCAGTACTTC